Listed below are T cell receptor beta chains from one sample, sequenced in a study of cytomegalovirus exposure and HLA in healthy donors. Some clones are missing from TCRdb's copy, which holds only in-frame ones; the method was immunoSEQ multiplex PCR. The profile shows 150,000 to 200,000 clones, more than 60% of them singletons. Sequenced material: PBMCs. The receptors here all came from a woman between 35 and 50 years old in good health and CMV-seropositive. CDR3s include the opening cysteine and the closing phenylalanine or tryptophan. Fields, in order: J gene, V gene, clone size, D gene, CDR3 protein, CDR3 DNA. A D gene is named only where the DNA matches it firmly. Not every row has a clone size; where given, it reads once, few, many or a size class.

J gene: TRBJ1-3
V gene: TRBV5-4
clone size: -
D gene: -
CDR3 protein: CASSLSPTGSGNTIYF
CDR3 DNA: TGTGCCAGCAGCTTATCCCCAACAGGGTCTGGAAACACCATATATTTT

J gene: TRBJ1-2
V gene: TRBV6-6
clone size: -
D gene: TRBD1
CDR3 protein: CASSYDGTANYGYTF
CDR3 DNA: TGTGCCAGCAGTTACGACGGGACAGCCAACTATGGCTACACCTTC

J gene: TRBJ2-3
V gene: TRBV28
clone size: -
D gene: -
CDR3 protein: CASRARYGRITDTQYF
CDR3 DNA: TGTGCCAGCAGGGCCAGGTATGGAAGAATCACAGATACGCAGTATTTT

J gene: TRBJ2-7
V gene: TRBV13
clone size: -
D gene: TRBD2
CDR3 protein: CASSSTGTSGSSLNYEQCF
CDR3 DNA: TGTGCCAGCAGCTCTACCGGGACTAGCGGGAGTTCGTTGAACTACGAGCAGTGCTTC

J gene: TRBJ2-3
V gene: TRBV21-1
clone size: -
D gene: -
CDR3 protein: CASRDGANNGTQYF
CDR3 DNA: TGTGCCAGCAGGGATGGAGCGAATAATGGTACGCAGTATTTT

J gene: TRBJ2-7
V gene: TRBV7-2
clone size: -
D gene: TRBD2
CDR3 protein: CASSFQAGRSFYEQYF
CDR3 DNA: TGTGCCAGCAGCTTCCAAGCGGGACGGTCCTTTTACGAGCAGTACTTC

J gene: TRBJ1-1
V gene: TRBV28
clone size: -
D gene: -
CDR3 protein: CASSSTMGGRLMNTEAFF
CDR3 DNA: TGTGCCAGCAGTTCGACGATGGGGGGACGATTAATGAACACTGAAGCTTTCTTT

J gene: TRBJ1-1
V gene: TRBV28
clone size: -
D gene: -
CDR3 protein: CASSLPEGFGEAFF
CDR3 DNA: TGTGCCAGCAGTTTACCAGAGGGTTTCGGTGAAGCTTTCTTT

J gene: TRBJ2-2
V gene: TRBV5-4
clone size: -
D gene: -
CDR3 protein: CASSFGGTNTGELFF
CDR3 DNA: TGTGCCAGCAGCTTCGGCGGGACGAACACCGGGGAGCTGTTTTTT

J gene: TRBJ2-7
V gene: TRBV23-1
clone size: -
D gene: TRBD1
CDR3 protein: CASSQSGQGAREQYF
CDR3 DNA: TGCGCCAGCAGTCAATCGGGGCAGGGGGCGCGAGAGCAGTACTTC

J gene: TRBJ2-3
V gene: TRBV7-3
clone size: few
D gene: TRBD2
CDR3 protein: CASSLTTTSGARTDTQYF
CDR3 DNA: TGTGCCAGCAGCTTAACTACGACTAGCGGGGCTCGCACAGATACGCAGTATTTT

J gene: TRBJ2-1
V gene: TRBV27
clone size: -
D gene: -
CDR3 protein: CASSLRPGVINEQFF
CDR3 DNA: TGTGCCAGCAGTTTGAGACCAGGGGTCATCAATGAGCAGTTCTTC

J gene: TRBJ1-1
V gene: TRBV29-1
clone size: few
D gene: -
CDR3 protein: CSVDGGEVNTEAFF
CDR3 DNA: TGCAGCGTTGATGGCGGGGAAGTGAACACTGAAGCTTTCTTT